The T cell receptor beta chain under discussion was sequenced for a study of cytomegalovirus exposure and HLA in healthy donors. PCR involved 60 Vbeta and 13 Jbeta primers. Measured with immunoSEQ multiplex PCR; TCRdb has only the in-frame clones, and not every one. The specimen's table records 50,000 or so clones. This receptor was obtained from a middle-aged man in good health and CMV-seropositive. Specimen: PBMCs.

The CDR3 bases are TGTGCCATAAACCGAGGCGGCGTGAACACTGAAGCTTTCTTT. This sequence encodes CAINRGGVNTEAFF. This sequence joins TRBV10-3 and TRBJ1-1; no definite D call. CDR3 length equals 14 residues. The germline CDR1 and CDR2 sequences are ENHRY and SYGVKD. The V gene lost 9 bases and the J gene lost 0 bases, with 14 bases spanning the gap.